This T cell receptor beta chain appears in the sequencing data of a study of blood T cell repertoires in COVID-19. From germline, CDR1 is SGHKS and CDR2 YYEKEE (reference sequence). CDR3 size: 14 residues. The V and J ends lost 0 bases and 6 bases respectively, with 10 bases between them. Sequencing used immunoSEQ multiplex PCR; TCRdb keeps in-frame clones, though not all of them. This sample yields about 260,000 clones, of which less than 90% are seen a single time; around 3% belongs to the top ten. V is TRBV5-5 and J is TRBJ2-1; D is unresolved. The sequence derives from a woman between 45 and 60 years old who had recovered from COVID-19. The specimen was PBMCs or T cells enriched from blood (not recorded which). The CDR3 sequence is CASSLGLARNEQFF. The CDR3 DNA reads TGTGCCAGCAGCTTGGGGTTAGCACGCAATGAGCAGTTCTTC.